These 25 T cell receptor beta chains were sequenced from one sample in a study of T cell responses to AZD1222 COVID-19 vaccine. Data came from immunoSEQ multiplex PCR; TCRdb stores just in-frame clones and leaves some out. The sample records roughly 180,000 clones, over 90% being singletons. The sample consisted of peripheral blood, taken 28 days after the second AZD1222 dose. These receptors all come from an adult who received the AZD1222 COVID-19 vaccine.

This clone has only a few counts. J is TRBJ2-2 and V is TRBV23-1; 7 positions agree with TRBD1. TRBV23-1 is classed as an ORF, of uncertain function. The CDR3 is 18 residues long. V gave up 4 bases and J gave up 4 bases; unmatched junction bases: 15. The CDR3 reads CASSPPDPTGIITGELFF. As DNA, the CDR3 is TGCGCCAGCAGTCCCCCGGATCCGACAGGGATTATCACCGGGGAGCTGTTTTTT.

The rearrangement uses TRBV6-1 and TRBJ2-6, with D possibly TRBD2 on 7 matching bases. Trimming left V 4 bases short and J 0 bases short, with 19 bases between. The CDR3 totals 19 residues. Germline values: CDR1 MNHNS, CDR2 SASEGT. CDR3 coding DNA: TGTGCCAGCAGTGCCGAATTCAGGGGAGGGAGCTCTGGGGCCAACGTCCTGACTTTC. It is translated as CASSAEFRGGSSGANVLTF.

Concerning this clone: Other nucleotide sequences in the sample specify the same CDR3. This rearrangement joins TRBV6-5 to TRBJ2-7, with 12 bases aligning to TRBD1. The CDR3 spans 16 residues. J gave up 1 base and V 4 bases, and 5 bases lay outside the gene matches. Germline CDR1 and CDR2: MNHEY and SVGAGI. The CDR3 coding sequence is TGTGCCAGCAGTTCTCCGGGACAGGGGGCATCCTACGAGCAGTACTTC. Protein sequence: CASSSPGQGASYEQYF.

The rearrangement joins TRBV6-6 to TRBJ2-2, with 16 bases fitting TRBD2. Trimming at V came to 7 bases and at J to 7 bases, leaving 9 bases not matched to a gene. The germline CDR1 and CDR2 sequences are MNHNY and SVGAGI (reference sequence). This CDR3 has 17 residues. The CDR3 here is CASNRGTSGGAGGELFF. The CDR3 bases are TGTGCCAGCAATCGAGGGACTAGCGGGGGGGCAGGCGGGGAGCTGTTTTTT.

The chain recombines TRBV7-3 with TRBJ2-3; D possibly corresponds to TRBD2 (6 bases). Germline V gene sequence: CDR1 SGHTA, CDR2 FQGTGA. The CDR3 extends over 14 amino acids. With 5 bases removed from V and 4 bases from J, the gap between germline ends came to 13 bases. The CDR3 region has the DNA TGTGCCAGCAGCCGGGGACTGGAATCAGATACGCAGTATTTT. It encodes CASSRGLESDTQYF.

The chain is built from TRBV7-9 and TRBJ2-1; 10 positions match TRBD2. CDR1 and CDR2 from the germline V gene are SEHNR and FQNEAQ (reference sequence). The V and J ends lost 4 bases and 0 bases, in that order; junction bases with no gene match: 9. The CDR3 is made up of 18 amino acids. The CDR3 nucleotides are TGTGCCAGCAGCTACTATAGCGGGAGGTTCAGCTCCTACAATGAGCAGTTCTTC. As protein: CASSYYSGRFSSYNEQFF.

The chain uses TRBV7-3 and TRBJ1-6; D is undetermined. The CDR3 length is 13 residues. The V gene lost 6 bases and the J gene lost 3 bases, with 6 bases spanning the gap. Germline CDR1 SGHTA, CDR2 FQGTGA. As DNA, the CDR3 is TGTGCCAGCAGTCCCAGCTATAATTCACCCCTCCACTTT. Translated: CASSPSYNSPLHF.

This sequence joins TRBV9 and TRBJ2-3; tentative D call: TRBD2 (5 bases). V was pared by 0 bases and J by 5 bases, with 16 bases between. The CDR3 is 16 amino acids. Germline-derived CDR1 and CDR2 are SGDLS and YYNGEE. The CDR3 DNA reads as TGTGCCAGCAGCGTAGCGCCTAGCCTTCCTGTAGATACGCAGTATTTT. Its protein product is CASSVAPSLPVDTQYF. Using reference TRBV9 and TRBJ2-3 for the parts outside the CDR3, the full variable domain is DSGVTQTPKHLITATGQRVTLRCSPRSGDLSVYWYQQSLDQGLQFLIQYYNGEERAKGNILERFSAQQFPDLHSELNLSSLELGDSALYFCASSVAPSLPVDTQYFGPGTRLTVL.

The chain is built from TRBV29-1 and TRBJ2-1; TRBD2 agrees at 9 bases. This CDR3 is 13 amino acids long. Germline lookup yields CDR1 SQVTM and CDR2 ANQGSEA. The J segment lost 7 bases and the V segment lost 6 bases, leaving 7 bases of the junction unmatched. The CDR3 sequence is CSVASGVWNEQFF. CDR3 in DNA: TGCAGCGTGGCTAGCGGGGTTTGGAATGAGCAGTTCTTC.

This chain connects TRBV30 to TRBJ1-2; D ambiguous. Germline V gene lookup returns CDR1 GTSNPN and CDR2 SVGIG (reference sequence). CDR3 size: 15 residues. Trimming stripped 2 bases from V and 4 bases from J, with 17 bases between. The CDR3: CAWSPHRGFGYGYTF. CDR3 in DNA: TGTGCCTGGAGTCCCCACCGGGGTTTTGGCTATGGCTACACCTTC.

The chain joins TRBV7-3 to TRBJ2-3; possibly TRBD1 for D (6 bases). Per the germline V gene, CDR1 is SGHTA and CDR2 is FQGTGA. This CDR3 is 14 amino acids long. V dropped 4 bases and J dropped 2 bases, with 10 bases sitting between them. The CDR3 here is CASSYGQNTDTQYF. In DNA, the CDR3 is TGTGCCAGCAGCTACGGACAGAACACAGATACGCAGTATTTT.

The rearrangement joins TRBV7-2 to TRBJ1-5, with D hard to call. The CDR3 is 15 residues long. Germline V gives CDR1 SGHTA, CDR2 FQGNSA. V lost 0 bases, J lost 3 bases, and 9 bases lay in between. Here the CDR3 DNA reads TGTGCCAGCAGCTTAGCGTGGGAGTCCAATCAGCCCCAGCATTTT. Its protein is CASSLAWESNQPQHF.

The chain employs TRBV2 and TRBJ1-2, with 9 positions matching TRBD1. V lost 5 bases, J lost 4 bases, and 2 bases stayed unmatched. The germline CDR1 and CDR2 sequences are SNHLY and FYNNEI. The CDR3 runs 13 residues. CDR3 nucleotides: TGTGCCAGCAGTACAGGGGGCAGCTATGGCTACACCTTC. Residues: CASSTGGSYGYTF.

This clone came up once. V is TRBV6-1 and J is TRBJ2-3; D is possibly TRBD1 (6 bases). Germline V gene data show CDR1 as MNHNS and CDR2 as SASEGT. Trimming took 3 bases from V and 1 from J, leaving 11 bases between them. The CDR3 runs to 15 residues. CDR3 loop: CASSDTGPRTDTQYF. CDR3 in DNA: TGTGCCAGCAGTGATACAGGGCCCCGCACAGATACGCAGTATTTT.

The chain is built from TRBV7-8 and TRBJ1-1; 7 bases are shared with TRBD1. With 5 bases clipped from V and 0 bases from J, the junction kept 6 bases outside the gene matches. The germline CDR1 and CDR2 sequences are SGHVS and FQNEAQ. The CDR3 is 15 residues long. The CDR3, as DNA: TGTGCCAGCAGCCTAACCGGGACAGTGAACACTGAAGCTTTCTTT. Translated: CASSLTGTVNTEAFF.

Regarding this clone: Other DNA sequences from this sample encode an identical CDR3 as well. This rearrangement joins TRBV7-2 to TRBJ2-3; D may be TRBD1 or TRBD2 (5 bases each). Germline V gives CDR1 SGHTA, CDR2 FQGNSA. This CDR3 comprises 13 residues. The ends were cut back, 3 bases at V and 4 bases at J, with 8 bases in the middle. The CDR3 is CASSLGRSDTQYF. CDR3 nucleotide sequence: TGTGCCAGCAGCTTGGGACGATCAGATACGCAGTATTTT.

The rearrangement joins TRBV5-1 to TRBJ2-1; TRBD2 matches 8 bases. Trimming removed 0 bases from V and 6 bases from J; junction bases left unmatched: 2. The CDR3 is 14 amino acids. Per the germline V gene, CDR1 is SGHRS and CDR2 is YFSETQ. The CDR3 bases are TGCGCCAGCAGCTTGGCCCGGGAGGGCAATGAGCAGTTCTTC. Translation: CASSLAREGNEQFF.

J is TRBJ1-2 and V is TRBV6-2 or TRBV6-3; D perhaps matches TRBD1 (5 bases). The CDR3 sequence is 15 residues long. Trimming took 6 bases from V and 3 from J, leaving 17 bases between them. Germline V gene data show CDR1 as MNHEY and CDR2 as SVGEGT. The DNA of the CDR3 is TGTGCCAGCAGATACGACAGATCGGGGTACTATGGCTACACCTTC. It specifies CASRYDRSGYYGYTF.

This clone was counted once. The CDR3: CASSLGPDLSTYEQYF. The CDR3 DNA follows: TGCGCCAGCAGCTTGGGACCGGACCTAAGCACCTACGAGCAGTACTTC. The chain has TRBV5-1 and TRBJ2-7; no clear D gene. V lost 0 bases and J 2 bases, leaving 15 bases between the germline ends. The germline V gene encodes CDR1 SGHRS and CDR2 YFSETQ. The CDR3 extends over 16 amino acids.

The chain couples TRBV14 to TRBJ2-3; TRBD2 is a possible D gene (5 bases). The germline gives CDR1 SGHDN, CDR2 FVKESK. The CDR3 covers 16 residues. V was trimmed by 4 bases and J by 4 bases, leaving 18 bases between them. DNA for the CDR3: TGTGCCAGCAGCCCCTTCGGGGAGACCCCGGCAGATACGCAGTATTTT. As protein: CASSPFGETPADTQYF. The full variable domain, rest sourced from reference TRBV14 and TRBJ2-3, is EAGVTQFPSHSVIEKGQTVTLRCDPISGHDNLYWYRRVMGKEIKFLLHFVKESKQDESGMPNNRFLAERTGGTYSTLKVQPAELEDSGVYFCASSPFGETPADTQYFGPGTRLTVL.

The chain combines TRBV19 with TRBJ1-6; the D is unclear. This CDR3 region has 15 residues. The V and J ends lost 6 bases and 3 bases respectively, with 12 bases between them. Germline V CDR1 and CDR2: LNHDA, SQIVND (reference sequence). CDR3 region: CASRGLFFYNSPLHF. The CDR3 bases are TGTGCCAGTAGAGGTCTTTTCTTCTATAATTCACCCCTCCACTTT.

The CDR3 is CASSPGAGPNTEAFF. CDR3 coding DNA: TGTGCCAGCTCACCAGGGGCCGGACCGAACACTGAAGCTTTCTTT. The chain recombines TRBV18 with TRBJ1-1; tentatively, D is TRBD1 (5 bases). Per the germline V gene, CDR1 is KGHSH and CDR2 is LQKENI. Trimming pared 2 bases from V and 1 base from J, leaving 11 bases between. The CDR3 runs 15 residues.

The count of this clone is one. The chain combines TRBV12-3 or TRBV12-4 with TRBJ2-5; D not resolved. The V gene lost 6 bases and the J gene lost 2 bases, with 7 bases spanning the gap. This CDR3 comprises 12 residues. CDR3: CASSPPQETQYF. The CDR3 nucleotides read TGTGCCAGCAGCCCGCCACAAGAGACCCAGTACTTC.

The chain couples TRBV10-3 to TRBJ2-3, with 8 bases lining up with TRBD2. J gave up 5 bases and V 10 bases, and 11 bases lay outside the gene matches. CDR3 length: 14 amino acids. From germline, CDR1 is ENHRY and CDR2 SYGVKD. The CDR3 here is CASTGTSFGDTQYF. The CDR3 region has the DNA TGTGCCAGCACCGGGACTAGTTTCGGAGATACGCAGTATTTT.

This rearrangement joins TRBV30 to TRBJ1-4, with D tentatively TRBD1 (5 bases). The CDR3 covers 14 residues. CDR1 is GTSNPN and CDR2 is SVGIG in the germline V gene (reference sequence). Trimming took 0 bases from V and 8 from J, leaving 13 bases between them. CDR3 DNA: TGTGCCTGGAGTGTACTTGGGGGTGAGGAAAAACTGTTTTTT. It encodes CAWSVLGGEEKLFF. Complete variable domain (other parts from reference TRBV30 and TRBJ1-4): SQTIHQWPATLVQPVGSPLSLECTVEGTSNPNLYWYRQAAGRGLQLLFYSVGIGQISSEVPQNLSASRPQDRQFILSSKKLLLSDSGFYLCAWSVLGGEEKLFFGSGTQLSVL.